This entry features one T cell receptor beta chain sequence. Sequence at one end of the junction differs from germline and may be a read error. Vbeta (60) and Jbeta (13) primers were used in the PCR. TCRdb keeps only in-frame clones here, not all; method: immunoSEQ multiplex PCR. Here the sample spans 70,000 to 90,000 clones, about 76% being singletons. This specimen comes from a study of cytomegalovirus exposure and HLA in healthy donors. For the study at large: Around 78 million unique TCR sequences came from HLA-typed donors in an early release.

This clonotype was sampled from a male donor in good health and CMV-seropositive. Sequenced input: PBMCs.

In nucleotides, the CDR3 is TGTTCCAGCAGCTTACAGGACTGGAAGCAGTTCTTC. Amino acids: CSSSLQDWKQFF. V gene TRBV7-9 combines with J gene TRBJ2-1; D could derive from TRBD1 or TRBD2 (5 bases each). Germline CDR1 and CDR2: SEHNR and FQNEAQ (reference sequence). CDR3 length: 12 amino acids.